A single sample gave rise to the 10 T cell receptor beta chains below, sequenced in a study of blood T cells in healthy people across ages. For the second PCR, which ran for 7 to 11 cycles, a sample-barcoded 5' primer and a J-beta primer mix were used. Using its own MiXCR run on the 5' RACE reads, TCRdb lists one record per CDR3 protein. The sample records roughly 1,700,000 distinct CDR3 sequences, 28% being singletons. Sequenced input: blood. These TCRs come from a woman aged 25 to 45 in good health.

J is TRBJ2-1 and V is TRBV5-1; D is unresolved. Trimming removed 4 bases from V and 5 bases from J, with 19 bases in between. The CDR3 length is 16 residues. Germline values: CDR1 SGHRS, CDR2 YFSETQ. The CDR3 sequence is CASSPRGVSRDNEQFF. Written as DNA, the CDR3 is TGCGCCAGCAGCCCCCGAGGCGTTAGTAGGGACAATGAGCAGTTCTTC.

This chain uses TRBV12-5 with TRBJ2-5, with 7 bases that match TRBD2. With 6 bases clipped from V and 2 bases from J, the junction kept 9 bases outside the gene matches. The CDR3 extends over 15 amino acids. Germline-derived CDR1 and CDR2 are LGHNT and FRNRAP. The DNA of the CDR3 is TGTGCTAGTGGGGGCCAAGCGGGGAATCAAGAGACCCAGTACTTC. It is translated as CASGGQAGNQETQYF.

A single count supports this clonotype. The chain links TRBV11-2 to TRBJ2-7, with D possibly matching TRBD1 (7 bases). Trimming cost V 0 bases and J 4 bases, with 16 bases left between them. This CDR3 spans 16 amino acids. Germline lookup yields CDR1 SGHAT and CDR2 FQNNGV. The CDR3 region is CASSLDGGGPPYEQYF. The CDR3 bases are TGTGCCAGCAGCTTAGATGGAGGGGGCCCACCTTACGAGCAGTACTTC.

This clonotype was detected a few times. The genes are TRBV7-2 and TRBJ2-1; D is perhaps TRBD1 (5 bases). The CDR3 loop spans 14 amino acids. Deletions cut 2 bases from V and 8 bases from J, with 13 bases between. Germline loops: CDR1 SGHTA, CDR2 FQGNSA. CDR3 sequence (DNA): TGTGCCAGCAGCTTAATCCTAGGGGCCCATGAGCAGTTCTTC. Amino acid sequence: CASSLILGAHEQFF.

The CDR3 sequence is CASRDRSWDGYTF. The CDR3 DNA follows: TGTGCCAGCAGGGACAGATCTTGGGATGGCTACACCTTC. The V call is TRBV2, the J call TRBJ1-2; D may be TRBD1 (6 bases). Germline CDR1 reads SNHLY; CDR2 reads FYNNEI. The CDR3 covers 13 residues. V gave up 6 bases and J gave up 6 bases, with 14 bases separating them.

This clonotype was seen only a few times. CDR3 protein: CASSLSLGAETQYF. CDR3 sequence (DNA): TGTGCCAGCAGCTTAAGCCTCGGGGCGGAGACCCAGTACTTC. This sequence joins TRBV7-8 and TRBJ2-5; D may be TRBD1 or TRBD2 (5 bases each). Germline V gene sequence: CDR1 SGHVS, CDR2 FQNEAQ. Trimming removed 2 bases at V and 5 bases at J, with 12 bases between. The CDR3 is 14 amino acids.

This clonotype has only a few counts. The genes are TRBV5-5 and TRBJ1-5; TRBD1 is a possible D gene (6 bases). Germline CDR1 and CDR2: SGHKS and YYEKEE (reference sequence). The CDR3 sequence is 15 residues long. The germline V and J ends were trimmed by 4 bases and 6 bases, with 17 bases remaining between them. The CDR3 region has the DNA TGTGCCAGCAGCCAACTCCGGGGGGGCGGTCAGCCCCAGCATTTT. It codes for CASSQLRGGGQPQHF. Full variable domain (remainder filled in from reference TRBV5-5 and TRBJ1-5): DAGVTQSPTHLIKTRGQQVTLRCSPISGHKSVSWYQQVLGQGPQFIFQYYEKEERGRGNFPDRFSARQFPNYSSELNVNALLLGDSALYLCASSQLRGGGQPQHFGDGTRLSIL.

This clonotype was counted between two and nine times. The V call is TRBV27, the J call TRBJ2-7; D is unclear. Trimming took off 4 bases at V and 4 bases at J, with 17 bases between the two ends. Germline V gene data show CDR1 as MNHEY and CDR2 as SMNVEV (reference sequence). CDR3 length equals 15 residues. CDR3 nucleotides: TGTGCCAGCAGTTCGCAGCGTTCCCGAGGTTACGAGCAGTACTTC. It encodes CASSSQRSRGYEQYF.

Ten or more counts support this clonotype. The chain employs TRBV29-1 and TRBJ2-1; D is uncertain. The V end was cut by 4 bases, the J end by 7 bases, with 14 bases between. The CDR3 runs to 13 residues. The germline CDR1 and CDR2 sequences are SQVTM and ANQGSEA. CDR3: CSVALRRNNEQFF. Here the CDR3 DNA reads TGCAGCGTTGCTTTGAGACGGAATAATGAGCAGTTCTTC.

Notes on this clonotype: Compared with germline, one end of the junction differs, possibly owing to a read error. The V and J genes are TRBV5-1 and TRBJ2-2; D might be TRBD1 or TRBD2, each matching 5 bases. The CDR3 length is 15 residues. Germline V gene sequence: CDR1 SGHRS, CDR2 YFSETQ. CDR3 loop: CASSSRDLNTGERFF. CDR3 DNA: TGCGCCAGCAGCTCCAGGGACCTGAACACCGGGGAGCGGTTTTTT. The whole variable domain, filled in from reference TRBV5-1 and TRBJ2-2, reads KAGVTQTPRYLIKTRGQQVTLSCSPISGHRSVSWYQQTPGQGLQFLFEYFSETQRNKGNFPGRFSGRQFSNSRSEMNVSTLELGDSALYLCASSSRDLNTGERFFGEGSRLTVL.